The 9 T cell receptor beta chains below come from one sample, sequenced in a study of T cell responses to AZD1222 COVID-19 vaccine. The protocol was immunoSEQ multiplex PCR, while the TCRdb copy is restricted to in-frame clones and leaves out a portion. The table shows fewer than 200,000 clones, with about nine tenths occurring only once. Sequencing used peripheral blood, obtained on day 0 of AZD1222 vaccination. Source of these receptors: an adult in good health.

J is TRBJ2-4 and V is TRBV11-2; 9 bases match TRBD1. The CDR3 has 14 residues. V shed 7 bases, J shed 6 bases, and the junction held 7 bases outside the gene matches. The germline V gene has CDR1 SGHAT and CDR2 FQNNGV. The CDR3 spells CASTETQGANIQYF. CDR3 sequence (DNA): TGTGCCAGCACCGAAACACAGGGGGCAAACATTCAGTACTTC.

The rearrangement uses TRBV19 and TRBJ2-2, with D possibly being TRBD1 (6 bases). This CDR3 is built from 22 residues. Germline assignment: CDR1 LNHDA and CDR2 SQIVND (reference sequence). Trimming shortened V by 3 bases and J by 0 bases, and 29 bases separated the two germline ends. The CDR3 sequence is CASSMIGVGNRAPGSNTGELFF. CDR3 bases: TGTGCCAGTAGTATGATTGGGGTGGGGAACAGGGCCCCCGGCTCGAACACCGGGGAGCTGTTTTTT.

The V and J genes are TRBV5-5 and TRBJ2-3, with 12 bases fitting TRBD2. The V segment lost 0 bases and the J segment 4 bases; nucleotides outside the gene matches: 6. CDR3 length: 17 amino acids. Germline V lookup: CDR1 SGHKS, CDR2 YYEKEE (reference sequence). In DNA, the CDR3 is TGTGCCAGCAGCTTGGCTCTAGCGGGGGGGCGCGCAGATACGCAGTATTTT. Translating it yields CASSLALAGGRADTQYF.

The chain joins TRBV29-1 to TRBJ2-1; D not resolved. The CDR3 covers 15 residues. Trimming took off 1 base at V and 3 bases at J, with 13 bases between the two ends. The germline V gene encodes CDR1 SQVTM and CDR2 ANQGSEA. The CDR3 spells CSVEVPVSIYNEQFF. The CDR3 nucleotides read TGCAGCGTTGAAGTTCCCGTAAGTATCTACAATGAGCAGTTCTTC.

This clone was seen only once. V gene TRBV18 combines with J gene TRBJ1-2, with 7 bases matching TRBD1. Germline assignment: CDR1 KGHSH and CDR2 LQKENI. J lost 6 bases, V lost 6 bases, and 10 bases had no gene match. This CDR3 comprises 14 residues. CDR3 DNA: TGTGCCAGCTCCCCTACGACAGGGATGCATGGCTACACCTTC. This translates into CASSPTTGMHGYTF.

In its sample, this clone was seen once. The CDR3 loop is CASSPGEGLEQPQHF. The CDR3 DNA follows: TGTGCCAGCAGCCCGGGTGAGGGGTTGGAACAGCCCCAGCATTTT. The rearrangement joins TRBV5-5 to TRBJ1-5, with D perhaps matching TRBD1 (5 bases). Germline assignment: CDR1 SGHKS and CDR2 YYEKEE (reference sequence). This CDR3 comprises 15 residues. Deletions cut 4 bases from V and 7 bases from J, with 18 bases between.

This clone was detected once. This rearrangement joins TRBV7-8 to TRBJ1-6; TRBD1 agrees at 7 bases. Germline CDR1 reads SGHVS; CDR2 reads FQNEAQ. The CDR3 extends over 15 amino acids. The V and J ends lost 6 bases and 7 bases, in that order; junction bases with no gene match: 9. In DNA, the CDR3 is TGTGCCAGCAGTGGCCGGGACAGAGAAAATTCACCCCTCCACTTT. This encodes CASSGRDRENSPLHF.

The J gene is TRBJ1-1, the V gene TRBV7-3, with 9 positions matching TRBD1. This CDR3 contains 13 residues. Germline V gives CDR1 SGHTA, CDR2 FQGTGA. Trimming took 5 bases from V and 11 from J; bases not matched to a gene: 9. The chain's CDR3 is CASSGIQGAKAFF. The CDR3 DNA is TGTGCCAGCAGCGGAATACAGGGGGCTAAGGCTTTCTTT.

The chain uses TRBV6-5 and TRBJ1-1, with TRBD1 identical over 8 bases. J gave up 6 bases and V 0 bases, and 6 bases lay outside the gene matches. The germline V gene encodes CDR1 MNHEY and CDR2 SVGAGI. The CDR3 covers 15 residues. CDR3 loop: CASSYSGQGRAEAFF. The DNA for the CDR3 is TGTGCCAGCAGTTACTCAGGACAGGGCAGAGCTGAAGCTTTCTTT.